This T cell receptor beta chain was captured in a study of molecular identifiers for immune sequencing clone quantification. In the sort, naive CD8 T cells were defined as CD8+CD4-CCR7+CD45RA+. This CDR3 is 15 amino acids long. V lost 4 bases, J lost 3 bases, and 9 bases stayed unmatched. CDR1 is SNHLY and CDR2 is FYNNEI in the germline V gene. MiXCR, run by TCRdb on the PCR reads, gives a single entry per CDR3 protein. This sample has about 510,000 distinct CDR3 sequences, with about 25% found just once. The receptor comes from a human donor in good health. Some libraries in this study had Jurkat cell RNA spiked in. Sequenced sample: naive CD8+ T cells from blood, with Jurkat cell RNA spiked in. Subset in this sample: FACS-sorted CD8+CD4-CCR7+CD45RA+ naive T cells. This chain connects TRBV2 to TRBJ2-7; 7 bases are a match to TRBD1. CDR3 nucleotide sequence: TGTGCCAGCAGTGTTTACAGGGGCATTATCTACGAGCAGTACTTC. The encoded protein is CASSVYRGIIYEQYF.